A single sample gave rise to the 22 T cell receptor beta chains below, sequenced in a study of blood T cell repertoires in COVID-19. Only in-frame clones appear in the TCRdb table, and some are missing; sequencing was by immunoSEQ multiplex PCR. Here the sample spans roughly 190,000 clones, around 83% being singletons. Material: peripheral blood. The source of these receptors is a middle-aged woman with acute or convalescent COVID-19.

The gene calls are TRBV28 and TRBJ1-2, with 7 positions matching TRBD1. Trimming removed 4 bases from V and 4 bases from J; junction bases left unmatched: 6. The CDR3 totals 14 residues. Germline assignment: CDR1 MDHEN and CDR2 SYDVKM. The CDR3: CASSYQQGSYGYTF. The CDR3 DNA follows: TGTGCCAGCAGTTATCAACAGGGGTCCTATGGCTACACCTTC.

This clone showed up just once. The V call is TRBV4-1, the J call TRBJ2-7; D is unclear. Trimming removed 4 bases from V and 2 bases from J, with 15 bases in between. Looked up from germline, CDR1 is MGHRA and CDR2 is YSYEKL. This CDR3 contains 15 residues. DNA for the CDR3: TGCGCCAGCAGCCCCTTTCCGGTTACTCCCTACGAGCAGTACTTC. It translates to CASSPFPVTPYEQYF.

V gene TRBV4-1 combines with J gene TRBJ2-3; 15 nucleotides match TRBD2. In germline, CDR1 is MGHRA, CDR2 YSYEKL. Trimming at V came to 4 bases and at J to 2 bases, leaving 13 bases not matched to a gene. This CDR3 comprises 20 residues. This CDR3 reads CASSLSPGLAGGAYTDTQYF. The CDR3 DNA reads TGCGCCAGCAGCCTTTCTCCGGGACTAGCGGGGGGCGCCTACACAGATACGCAGTATTTT.

CDR3 nucleotide sequence: TGTGCCAGTAAGGCAGTGGCAGGGAAGGGGGATAGCAATCAGCCCCAGCATTTT. Translation: CASKAVAGKGDSNQPQHF. The chain joins TRBV19 to TRBJ1-5; maybe TRBD1 (6 bases). This CDR3 comprises 18 residues. V lost 7 bases, J lost 0 bases, and 22 bases lay in between. CDR1 and CDR2 from the germline V gene are LNHDA and SQIVND (reference sequence).

The chain joins TRBV19 to TRBJ2-7; D gene unclear. Germline V gene data show CDR1 as LNHDA and CDR2 as SQIVND (reference sequence). Trimming removed 10 bases from V and 0 bases from J, with 19 bases in between. The CDR3 sequence is 15 residues long. The CDR3 DNA is TGTGCCACCCAACGTACCCAGGATCCCTCCTACGAGCAGTACTTC. Protein: CATQRTQDPSYEQYF. The entire variable domain, with the rest obtained from reference TRBV19 and TRBJ2-7, is as follows: DGGITQSPKYLFRKEGQNVTLSCEQNLNHDAMYWYRQDPGQGLRLIYYSQIVNDFQKGDIAEGYSVSREKKESFPLTVTSAQKNPTAFYLCATQRTQDPSYEQYFGPGTRLTVT.

The chain carries TRBV2 and TRBJ1-1; tentatively, D is TRBD1 (5 bases). This CDR3 has 14 residues. Germline V lookup: CDR1 SNHLY, CDR2 FYNNEI. Trimming took 0 bases from V and 5 from J, leaving 10 bases between them. The CDR3 loop reads CASSEAHGGTEAFF. The CDR3 DNA reads as TGTGCCAGCAGTGAAGCGCACGGGGGGACTGAAGCTTTCTTT.

The chain uses TRBV15 and TRBJ2-1; D gene ambiguous. Germline CDR1 is LNHNV and CDR2 is YYDKDF (reference sequence). With 0 bases removed from V and 8 bases from J, the gap between germline ends came to 8 bases. This CDR3 is 13 amino acids long. CDR3 sequence: CATSRDEVYEQFF. CDR3 nucleotides: TGTGCCACCAGCAGAGACGAGGTTTATGAGCAGTTCTTC.

The V gene is TRBV7-9, the J gene TRBJ1-4, with a tentative D call TRBD1 (5 bases). CDR1 is SEHNR, CDR2 FQNEAQ, per germline (reference sequence). This CDR3 region has 12 residues. V was cut by 5 bases and J by 7 bases, with 8 bases left in between. The CDR3 region has the DNA TGTGCCAGCAGCCCACAGGCTGAAAAACTGTTTTTT. It encodes CASSPQAEKLFF.

The J gene is TRBJ2-2, the V gene TRBV5-8; weak D call: TRBD1 (6 bases). Trimming removed 1 base at V and 3 bases at J, with 10 bases between. CDR1 SGHTS and CDR2 YDEGEE come from the germline V gene. The CDR3 is made up of 15 amino acids. CDR3 amino acids: CASSLFQGHTGELFF. In DNA form, the CDR3 reads TGTGCCAGCAGCTTGTTCCAGGGGCACACCGGGGAGCTGTTTTTT.

V usage is TRBV7-9 and J usage is TRBJ1-6, with a tentative D call TRBD1 (5 bases). This CDR3 spans 15 amino acids. V was pared by 2 bases and J by 8 bases, with 13 bases between. Germline V gene lookup returns CDR1 SEHNR and CDR2 FQNEAQ (reference sequence). CDR3 in amino acids: CASSLYVREDSPLHF. As DNA, the CDR3 is TGTGCCAGCAGCTTATATGTCAGGGAGGATTCACCCCTCCACTTT.

This chain connects TRBV11-2 to TRBJ2-2, with D unresolved. V was shortened by 4 bases and J by 5 bases, with 17 bases between the two germline ends. The length of the CDR3 is 16 residues. Germline V lookup: CDR1 SGHAT, CDR2 FQNNGV. In DNA form, the CDR3 reads TGTGCCAGCAGCTATGGCGGTACCAGCAGAACCGGGGAGCTGTTTTTT. This codes for CASSYGGTSRTGELFF.

DNA of the CDR3: TGTGCCAGCGCCAGGACACCTAATCAGCCCCAGCATTTT. Amino acids: CASARTPNQPQHF. This chain joins TRBV28 and TRBJ1-5; D is possibly TRBD1 (5 bases). V lost 8 bases to trimming and J lost 4 bases, with 12 bases between them. The CDR3 runs 13 residues. The germline gives CDR1 MDHEN, CDR2 SYDVKM.

The chain recombines TRBV6-5 with TRBJ1-1, with D possibly matching TRBD1 (5 bases). Deletions cut 3 bases from V and 4 bases from J, with 15 bases between. Looked up from germline, CDR1 is MNHEY and CDR2 is SVGAGI. The CDR3 is 15 residues long. This CDR3 is CASSYQGGWGTEAFF. In nucleotides, the CDR3 is TGTGCCAGCAGTTATCAGGGTGGTTGGGGCACTGAAGCTTTCTTT.

This clone was seen a single time. Different DNA sequences within this sample yield the same CDR3. CDR3 sequence (DNA): TGTGCCAGCAGTTTACCGTCCTATGGCTACACCTTC. Translating it yields CASSLPSYGYTF. The chain joins TRBV28 to TRBJ1-2; D gene unclear. The CDR3 consists of 12 residues. The germline V and J ends were trimmed by 2 bases and 4 bases, with 5 bases remaining between them. From germline, CDR1 is MDHEN and CDR2 SYDVKM.

This chain links TRBV7-2 with TRBJ1-2, with TRBD1 matching over 7 bases. V dropped 4 bases and J dropped 4; count of bases not matched to a gene: 3. This CDR3 spans 13 amino acids. Germline V lookup: CDR1 SGHTA, CDR2 FQGNSA. The CDR3 spells CASSSRDSYGYTF. CDR3 DNA: TGTGCCAGCAGCTCCCGGGACAGCTATGGCTACACCTTC. Full variable domain (missing parts from reference TRBV7-2 and TRBJ1-2): GAGVSQSPSNKVTEKGKDVELRCDPISGHTALYWYRQSLGQGLEFLIYFQGNSAPDKSGLPSDRFSAERTGGSVSTLTIQRTQQEDSAVYLCASSSRDSYGYTFGSGTRLTVV.

This clone was seen a single time. The CDR3 loop reads CASSHNDRGGGELFF. CDR3 nucleotides: TGCGCCAGCAGCCATAACGACAGGGGCGGCGGGGAGCTGTTTTTT. The rearrangement uses TRBV4-1 and TRBJ2-2, with TRBD1 matching 8 bases. The V gene end was trimmed by 3 bases and the J gene end by 7 bases; junction bases not matched to a gene: 7. The CDR3 contains 15 residues. CDR1 and CDR2 (germline): MGHRA, YSYEKL.

This chain uses TRBV4-2 with TRBJ2-7, with 12 bases fitting TRBD2. Per the germline V gene, CDR1 is LGHNA and CDR2 is YNFKEQ. V was pared by 0 bases and J by 3 bases, with 15 bases of the junction left unmatched. This CDR3 is built from 20 residues. CDR3 loop: CASSQESSGTSGSFVYEQYF. CDR3 bases: TGTGCCAGCAGCCAAGAATCCTCCGGGACTAGCGGGTCGTTTGTCTACGAGCAGTACTTC.

This sequence joins TRBV5-8 and TRBJ1-3; no firm D call. V lost 4 bases and J lost 9, with 14 bases in between. The CDR3 contains 13 residues. Per germline, CDR1 SGHTS and CDR2 YDEGEE. The CDR3 DNA follows: TGTGCCAGCAGCCCCACTTTTCGGGGCACCATATATTTT. Translating it yields CASSPTFRGTIYF. Drawing the rest from reference TRBV5-8 and TRBJ1-3, the complete variable domain is EAGVTQSPTHLIKTRGQQATLRCSPISGHTSVYWYQQALGLGLQFLLWYDEGEERNRGNFPPRFSGRQFPNYSSELNVNALELEDSALYLCASSPTFRGTIYFGEGSWLTVV.

This rearrangement joins TRBV3-1 (or the pseudogene TRBV3-2) to TRBJ2-3, with 7 bases fitting TRBD2. Trimming at V came to 0 bases and at J to 0 bases, leaving 9 bases not matched to a gene. This CDR3 has 18 residues. Germline CDR1 reads LGHDT; CDR2 reads YNNKEL (reference sequence). CDR3 DNA: TGTGCCAGCAGCCAAGATCCAGATAGCGGGCGTAGCACAGATACGCAGTATTTT. It is translated as CASSQDPDSGRSTDTQYF.

The CDR3 loop is CASTPGGRIYEQYF. The CDR3 DNA is TGTGCCAGCACCCCAGGGGGCCGAATATACGAGCAGTACTTC. The chain is built from TRBV28 and TRBJ2-7; 8 positions match TRBD1. This CDR3 spans 14 amino acids. V gave up 7 bases and J gave up 4 bases; unmatched junction bases: 9. Germline loops: CDR1 MDHEN, CDR2 SYDVKM.

This chain uses TRBV7-9 with TRBJ2-6, with a tentative D call TRBD1 (5 bases). Germline loops: CDR1 SEHNR, CDR2 FQNEAQ (reference sequence). CDR3 length equals 15 residues. V was trimmed by 0 bases and J by 2 bases, leaving 5 bases between them. The CDR3 coding sequence is TGTGCCAGCAGCTTAGCAGGGGCTGGGGCCAACGTCCTGACTTTC. Translating gives CASSLAGAGANVLTF.

The rearrangement joins TRBV2 to TRBJ1-1; D ambiguous. Germline V gene sequence: CDR1 SNHLY, CDR2 FYNNEI. V was shortened by 5 bases and J by 1 base, with 8 bases between the two germline ends. The CDR3 runs 13 residues. The CDR3 here is CASSQQWNTEAFF. CDR3 bases: TGTGCCAGCAGTCAACAGTGGAACACTGAAGCTTTCTTT.